Presented here are 17 T cell receptor beta chains from one specimen sequenced in a study of T cell responses to AZD1222 COVID-19 vaccine. Clones were read by immunoSEQ multiplex PCR, and TCRdb kept only the in-frame ones, dropping some. The table has 70,000 or so clones, 75% to 85% seen once; the top ten hold over 20%. The specimen was peripheral blood, collected on day 0 of MenACWY control vaccination. Source of these receptors: an adult in good health.

The chain couples TRBV5-6 to TRBJ2-3; the match to TRBD1 covers 8 bases. Germline loops: CDR1 SGHDT, CDR2 YYEEEE. The CDR3 is 13 amino acids. Trimming cost V 5 bases and J 4 bases; bases outside gene matches: 3. CDR3 nucleotide sequence: TGTGCCAGCAGACCGACAGGGGCAGATACGCAGTATTTT. Translated, it gives CASRPTGADTQYF.

The V gene is TRBV9, the J gene TRBJ2-1, with D unclear. The V and J ends lost 4 bases and 13 bases respectively, with 15 bases between them. The CDR3 contains 12 residues. The germline CDR1 and CDR2 sequences are SGDLS and YYNGEE. The CDR3 DNA reads TGTGCCAGCAGCCTTGTGGAAGGGCCCCAGTTCTTC. Protein sequence: CASSLVEGPQFF.

This chain links TRBV2 with TRBJ1-6, with 8 bases fitting TRBD1. The J segment lost 10 bases and the V segment lost 5 bases, leaving 7 bases of the junction unmatched. The CDR3 extends over 14 amino acids. Germline V CDR1 and CDR2: SNHLY, FYNNEI. The CDR3 is CASSPTGVNSPLHF. The CDR3 nucleotides are TGTGCCAGCAGTCCGACAGGGGTAAACTCACCCCTCCACTTT.

This clone has only a few counts. The chain uses TRBV19 and TRBJ2-2, with 8 bases that match TRBD1. Germline V gene lookup returns CDR1 LNHDA and CDR2 SQIVND (reference sequence). Trimming took 6 bases from V and 1 from J; bases not matched to a gene: 4. This CDR3 region has 15 residues. The CDR3, as DNA: TGTGCCAGTAGAACCGGGACAGGGAACACCGGGGAGCTGTTTTTT. Translated, it gives CASRTGTGNTGELFF.

This clone has just a few counts. The chain joins TRBV5-5 to TRBJ1-5; D is ambiguous. Per the germline V gene, CDR1 is SGHKS and CDR2 is YYEKEE (reference sequence). The CDR3 covers 15 residues. Trimming removed 0 bases from V and 4 bases from J, with 11 bases in between. CDR3 residues: CASSLAAPANQPQHF. The CDR3, as DNA: TGTGCCAGCAGCTTGGCAGCCCCAGCGAATCAGCCCCAGCATTTT.

V and J are TRBV9 and TRBJ1-5; D unclear. The V end lost 0 bases, the J end lost 1 base, and 8 bases lay between the germline ends. The CDR3 extends over 15 amino acids. Per the germline V gene, CDR1 is SGDLS and CDR2 is YYNGEE. CDR3: CASSVGPGSNQPQHF. CDR3 coding DNA: TGTGCCAGCAGCGTAGGTCCGGGGAGCAATCAGCCCCAGCATTTT.

The gene calls are TRBV6-1 and TRBJ1-6; TRBD1 matches 12 bases. After removal of 4 bases from V and 9 bases from J, the junction contained 10 bases not matched to a gene. Germline CDR1 reads MNHNS; CDR2 reads SASEGT. This CDR3 has 17 residues. CDR3 nucleotides: TGTGCCAGCAGTGCGGTTCGGGACAGGGGGCTCAGTTCACCCCTCCACTTT. This sequence encodes CASSAVRDRGLSSPLHF.

This clone came up many times. This chain links TRBV6-6 with TRBJ2-7; weak D call: TRBD2 (5 bases). The V gene's germline CDR1 is MNHNY and CDR2 SVGAGI (reference sequence). The CDR3 sequence is 14 residues long. The V and J ends lost 7 bases and 4 bases respectively, with 17 bases between them. CDR3 nucleotide sequence: TGTGCCAGCAACCAGGACTGGAAAAGATACGAGCAGTACTTC. Its translation: CASNQDWKRYEQYF.

The chain has TRBV7-2 and TRBJ2-2; D might be TRBD1 or TRBD2, each matching 5 bases. The CDR3 covers 15 residues. V shed 4 bases and J shed 4 bases, with 13 bases lying between them. Germline lookup yields CDR1 SGHTA and CDR2 FQGNSA. CDR3 amino acids: CASSSPGRPTGELFF. The CDR3 bases are TGTGCCAGCAGCTCACCGGGACGACCCACCGGGGAGCTGTTTTTT.

The chain uses TRBV5-4 and TRBJ2-3; D remains ambiguous. V lost 4 bases and J lost 0, with 12 bases in between. The CDR3 is 15 residues long. Germline CDR1 SGHNT, CDR2 YYREEE (reference sequence). Written as DNA, the CDR3 is TGTGCCAGCAGCGAACAACAGCTAAGCACAGATACGCAGTATTTT. Amino acids: CASSEQQLSTDTQYF.

The chain is built from TRBV7-2 and TRBJ1-2; D is possibly TRBD1 (5 bases). CDR3 length equals 14 residues. The V and J ends lost 1 base and 4 bases respectively, with 10 bases between them. Looked up from germline, CDR1 is SGHTA and CDR2 is FQGNSA. The CDR3 nucleotides are TGTGCCAGCAGCTTAGTCAAGGGGTCCTATGGCTACACCTTC. Its protein product is CASSLVKGSYGYTF.

This chain connects TRBV7-2 to TRBJ1-5; D is unclear. The CDR3 has 14 amino acids. The V end was cut by 0 bases, the J end by 4 bases, with 7 bases between. Per germline, CDR1 SGHTA and CDR2 FQGNSA. Here the CDR3 DNA reads TGTGCCAGCAGCTTAGCCCCCAGAAATCAGCCCCAGCATTTT. This encodes CASSLAPRNQPQHF.

This clone was counted a few times. The rearrangement uses TRBV6-4 and TRBJ2-2; D is uncertain. The V gene lost 4 bases and the J gene lost 6 bases, with 9 bases spanning the gap. Germline CDR1 and CDR2: MRHNA and SNTAGT. This CDR3 is 13 amino acids long. The CDR3 DNA is TGTGCCAGCAGTGTGGACGAGGCCGGGGAGCTGTTTTTT. It is translated as CASSVDEAGELFF.

This clone was found a few times. CDR3 amino acids: CASSPLTGPGELFF. In nucleotides, the CDR3 is TGTGCCAGCAGCCCCCTGACAGGGCCCGGGGAGCTGTTTTTT. V gene TRBV6-5 combines with J gene TRBJ2-2; 7 bases line up with TRBD1. With V trimmed by 6 bases and J by 6 bases, 7 bases remained unmatched. Germline CDR1 is MNHEY and CDR2 is SVGAGI. The CDR3 extends over 14 amino acids.

V gene TRBV7-8 combines with J gene TRBJ2-1; tentative D call: TRBD2 (5 bases). The CDR3 loop spans 16 amino acids. Between the trimmed V and J ends, which lost 5 bases and 3 bases, there was a span of 17 bases. Germline CDR1 and CDR2: SGHVS and FQNEAQ. In DNA form, the CDR3 reads TGTGCCAGCAGCCCTACTTCGGGAAATAACTACAATGAGCAGTTCTTC. It yields the protein CASSPTSGNNYNEQFF. Filled out from reference TRBV7-8 and TRBJ2-1, the complete variable domain reads GAGVSQSPRYKVAKRGQDVALRCDPISGHVSLFWYQQALGQGPEFLTYFQNEAQLDKSGLPSDRFFAERPEGSVSTLKIQRTQQEDSAVYLCASSPTSGNNYNEQFFGPGTRLTVL.

This sequence joins TRBV6-6 and TRBJ2-5; 12 bases match TRBD2. Germline loops: CDR1 MNHNY, CDR2 SVGAGI (reference sequence). J lost 5 bases, V lost 2 bases, and 3 bases had no gene match. The CDR3 contains 15 residues. The CDR3 DNA reads as TGTGCCAGCAGTTACGGACTAGCGGGGTTGGAGACCCAGTACTTC. Its translation: CASSYGLAGLETQYF.

The chain links TRBV4-2 to TRBJ2-7; D may be TRBD2 (5 bases). Trimming shortened V by 4 bases and J by 0 bases, and 13 bases separated the two germline ends. Germline V gene data show CDR1 as LGHNA and CDR2 as YNFKEQ. The length of the CDR3 is 15 residues. CDR3 in DNA: TGTGCCAGCAGCCCTGGCTCAACTAGCTCCTACGAGCAGTACTTC. Amino acids: CASSPGSTSSYEQYF.